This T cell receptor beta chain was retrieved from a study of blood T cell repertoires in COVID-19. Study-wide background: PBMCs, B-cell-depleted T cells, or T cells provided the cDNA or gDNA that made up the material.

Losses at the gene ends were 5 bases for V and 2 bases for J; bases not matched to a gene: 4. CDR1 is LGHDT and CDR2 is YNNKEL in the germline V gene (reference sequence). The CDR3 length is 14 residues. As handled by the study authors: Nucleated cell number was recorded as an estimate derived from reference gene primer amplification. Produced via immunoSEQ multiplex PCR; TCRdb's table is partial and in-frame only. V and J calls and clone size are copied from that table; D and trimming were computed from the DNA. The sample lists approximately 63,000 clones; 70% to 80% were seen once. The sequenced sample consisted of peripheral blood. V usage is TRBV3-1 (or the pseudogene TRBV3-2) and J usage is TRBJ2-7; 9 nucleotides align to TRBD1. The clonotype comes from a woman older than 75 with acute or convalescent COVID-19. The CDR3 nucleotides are TGTGCCAGCAGCACGGGACAGGGCCCCTACGAGCAGTACTTC. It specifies CASSTGQGPYEQYF.